The 26 T cell receptor beta chains presented below share a single source sample, sequenced in a study of T cells after yellow fever vaccination. TCRdb re-analysed the 5' RACE reads in MiXCR, keeping a single row per CDR3 protein. The table records hundreds of thousands of distinct CDR3 sequences, roughly 12% of them present only once. The starting material was PBMCs, obtained on the day of the yellow fever booster vaccination. These receptors came from a man aged 30 to 45 who received the YFV17D yellow fever vaccine.

This clonotype has ten or more counts. The rearrangement joins TRBV10-2 to TRBJ2-3, with 9 bases identical to TRBD2. This CDR3 is built from 16 residues. Germline V gene data show CDR1 as WSHSY and CDR2 as SAAADI. The trim removed 5 bases at V and 6 bases at J, leaving 12 bases unmatched. This CDR3 reads CASSSRAREGRDTQYF. In nucleotides, the CDR3 is TGCGCCAGCAGTAGTCGCGCGCGGGAGGGCCGTGATACGCAGTATTTT.

This clonotype was detected a few times. The CDR3 DNA follows: TGCAGTGCTAGGGGGTATAGCTCCTATAATTCACCCCTCCACTTT. Translated, it gives CSARGYSSYNSPLHF. This sequence joins TRBV20-1 and TRBJ1-6; D call uncertain. Germline V gene lookup returns CDR1 DFQATT and CDR2 SNEGSKA (reference sequence). Trimming removed 3 bases at V and 0 bases at J, with 9 bases between. This CDR3 spans 15 amino acids.

This clonotype was counted a few times. The CDR3 reads CASRHGRTEAFF. Written as DNA, the CDR3 is TGTGCCAGCAGGCATGGTCGCACTGAAGCTTTCTTT. The rearrangement links TRBV6-5 to TRBJ1-1, with D uncertain. The germline CDR1 and CDR2 sequences are MNHEY and SVGAGI. The CDR3 consists of 12 residues. Trimming cost V 6 bases and J 4 bases, with 9 bases left between them.

Only a few counts were recorded for this clonotype. V gene TRBV20-1 combines with J gene TRBJ2-1; tentative D call: TRBD2 (6 bases). Germline lookup yields CDR1 DFQATT and CDR2 SNEGSKA (reference sequence). V lost 5 bases to trimming and J lost 10 bases, with 15 bases between them. The CDR3 is 12 amino acids. For the CDR3, the DNA is TGCAGTGCTCCAAGACTGGAGGGGGAGCAGTTCTTC. This translates into CSAPRLEGEQFF.

V usage is TRBV14 and J usage is TRBJ2-7; D call uncertain. Deletions cut 1 base from V and 4 bases from J, with 8 bases between. CDR1 and CDR2 from the germline V gene are SGHDN and FVKESK. The CDR3 covers 13 residues. The CDR3 region is CASSQVNGYEQYF. Here the CDR3 DNA reads TGTGCCAGCAGCCAAGTGAACGGATACGAGCAGTACTTC.

The V and J genes are TRBV2 and TRBJ1-1; D is ambiguous. Deletions cut 4 bases from V and 2 bases from J, with 5 bases between. CDR3 length: 12 amino acids. In germline, CDR1 is SNHLY, CDR2 FYNNEI. The CDR3 sequence: CASSGFNTEAFF. The CDR3 DNA sequence: TGTGCCAGCAGTGGATTTAACACTGAAGCTTTCTTT.

This clonotype was recorded a few times. J is TRBJ2-1 and V is TRBV12-3 or TRBV12-4; perhaps D is TRBD1 or TRBD2 (5 bases each). The germline V and J ends were trimmed by 7 bases and 0 bases, with 13 bases remaining between them. The CDR3 spans 15 residues. This CDR3 reads CASTPQGVSYNEQFF. DNA of the CDR3: TGTGCCAGCACACCCCAGGGAGTCTCCTACAATGAGCAGTTCTTC.

The gene calls are TRBV15 and TRBJ2-5; the D is unclear. The CDR3 has 15 amino acids. Germline-derived CDR1 and CDR2 are LNHNV and YYDKDF (reference sequence). With 0 bases removed from V and 5 bases from J, the gap between germline ends came to 13 bases. The CDR3: CATSRDLSSRETQYF. CDR3 nucleotide sequence: TGTGCCACCAGCAGAGATCTGTCCAGCCGGGAGACCCAGTACTTC.

The J gene is TRBJ1-3, the V gene TRBV28; weak D call: TRBD1 (6 bases). Germline CDR1 and CDR2: MDHEN and SYDVKM. Deletions cut 4 bases from V and 0 bases from J, with 16 bases between. The CDR3 has 17 amino acids. In nucleotides, the CDR3 is TGTGCCAGCAGTTCCATGACAGGCTACCACTCTGGAAACACCATATATTTT. This encodes CASSSMTGYHSGNTIYF.

This chain connects TRBV5-1 to TRBJ2-3; TRBD2 aligns across 7 bases. CDR1 is SGHRS and CDR2 is YFSETQ in the germline V gene. With 3 bases clipped from V and 1 base from J, the junction kept 17 bases outside the gene matches. The CDR3 spans 19 residues. DNA for the CDR3: TGCGCCAGCAGCTCCCCTTCGGACACGGGGGGTTGGGGCACAGATACGCAGTATTTT. Amino acids: CASSSPSDTGGWGTDTQYF.

This clonotype was counted between two and nine times. The chain recombines TRBV5-4 with TRBJ2-2; the D is unclear. This CDR3 is built from 16 residues. The germline gives CDR1 SGHNT, CDR2 YYREEE (reference sequence). V gave up 4 bases and J gave up 0 bases, with 13 bases separating them. The CDR3 DNA follows: TGTGCCAGCAGCCGATTCTCTGCAACGAACACCGGGGAGCTGTTTTTT. Its protein is CASSRFSATNTGELFF.

This clonotype has just a few counts. V gene TRBV10-3 combines with J gene TRBJ2-5; 10 bases match TRBD1. Looked up from germline, CDR1 is ENHRY and CDR2 is SYGVKD. This CDR3 comprises 15 residues. The ends lost 2 bases at V and 1 base at J; junction bases unmatched: 1. The chain's CDR3 is CAISERTGGQETQYF. CDR3 in DNA: TGTGCCATCAGTGAGAGGACAGGGGGCCAAGAGACCCAGTACTTC.

This clonotype has only a few counts. The genes are TRBV28 and TRBJ1-2; 7 nucleotides line up with TRBD1. The CDR3 is 15 residues long. Trimming cost V 6 bases and J 8 bases; bases outside gene matches: 15. Germline V CDR1 and CDR2: MDHEN, SYDVKM. The CDR3: CASRTTGSKSRGYTF. The CDR3 DNA reads as TGTGCCAGCAGAACGACAGGGTCGAAGTCACGGGGCTACACCTTC.

This clonotype was observed a handful of times. Sequence at one end of the junction differs from germline and may be a read error. The rearrangement links TRBV6-1 to TRBJ2-1; the D gene is possibly TRBD1 (5 bases). In germline, CDR1 is MNHNS, CDR2 SASEGT. The CDR3 covers 16 residues. The CDR3 protein is CASSEVGRRSYNEQFF. The CDR3 DNA is TGTGCCAGCAGCGAAGTGGGGCGCCGCTCCTACAATGAGCAGTTCTTC.

The chain uses TRBV20-1 and TRBJ2-7; 10 nucleotides line up with TRBD2. V gave up 3 bases and J gave up 2 bases; unmatched junction bases: 19. The CDR3 contains 19 residues. CDR1 and CDR2 (germline): DFQATT, SNEGSKA (reference sequence). The CDR3, as DNA: TGCAGTGCTAGGGGAGGGGTTAGCGGGAGGAAGAATTACGCCTACGAGCAGTACTTC. Translated: CSARGGVSGRKNYAYEQYF.

The genes are TRBV6-2 or TRBV6-3 and TRBJ2-1; D might be TRBD2 (6 bases). The CDR3 runs 15 residues. V was cut by 2 bases and J by 4 bases, with 12 bases left in between. Looked up from germline, CDR1 is MNHEY and CDR2 is SVGEGT. For the CDR3, the DNA is TGTGCCAGCAGTTACCGGGTAGCGGCTTACAATGAGCAGTTCTTC. Protein sequence: CASSYRVAAYNEQFF.

This clonotype was observed a handful of times. The V and J genes are TRBV7-8 and TRBJ2-1, with 9 nucleotides matching TRBD2. The CDR3 runs to 15 residues. Germline trimming cut 4 bases from V and 8 bases from J; bases unmatched to any gene: 9. The germline gives CDR1 SGHVS, CDR2 FQNEAQ. The CDR3 sequence: CASSSIVAGDHEQFF. In DNA form, the CDR3 reads TGTGCCAGCAGCTCTATTGTAGCGGGAGATCATGAGCAGTTCTTC.

This clonotype has a handful of counts. The chain carries TRBV5-5 and TRBJ1-5; possible D gene TRBD1, 5 bases. This CDR3 region has 15 residues. V was pared by 4 bases and J by 3 bases, with 14 bases between. Germline V gives CDR1 SGHKS, CDR2 YYEKEE (reference sequence). In DNA form, the CDR3 reads TGTGCCAGCAGCCCCACGGGGGGAGACAATCAGCCCCAGCATTTT. This encodes CASSPTGGDNQPQHF.

The chain uses TRBV19 and TRBJ2-7; perhaps TRBD1 as D (5 bases). Per germline, CDR1 LNHDA and CDR2 SQIVND (reference sequence). V was trimmed by 3 bases and J by 4 bases, leaving 13 bases between them. The CDR3 consists of 14 residues. Written as DNA, the CDR3 is TGTGCCAGTAGTATGACAAGGGGCAGATACGAGCAGTACTTC. It is translated as CASSMTRGRYEQYF. Full variable domain (remainder filled in from reference TRBV19 and TRBJ2-7): DGGITQSPKYLFRKEGQNVTLSCEQNLNHDAMYWYRQDPGQGLRLIYYSQIVNDFQKGDIAEGYSVSREKKESFPLTVTSAQKNPTAFYLCASSMTRGRYEQYFGPGTRLTVT.

This clonotype was observed a handful of times. The chain carries TRBV29-1 and TRBJ2-5; D may match TRBD1 or TRBD2 (5 bases each). From germline, CDR1 is SQVTM and CDR2 ANQGSEA. The CDR3 extends over 14 amino acids. V lost 4 bases and J lost 1, with 13 bases in between. CDR3 sequence (DNA): TGCAGCGTTGCTCTTCGTGGGACCCAAGAGACCCAGTACTTC. Translating it yields CSVALRGTQETQYF.

This clonotype was seen a handful of times. The V and J genes are TRBV30 and TRBJ1-1; D gene uncertain. Trimming removed 3 bases at V and 0 bases at J, with 8 bases between. Germline V lookup: CDR1 GTSNPN, CDR2 SVGIG (reference sequence). The CDR3 length is 13 residues. The CDR3 coding sequence is TGTGCCTGGAGAACACCTATGAACACTGAAGCTTTCTTT. As protein: CAWRTPMNTEAFF. Filled out from reference TRBV30 and TRBJ1-1, the complete variable domain reads SQTIHQWPATLVQPVGSPLSLECTVEGTSNPNLYWYRQAAGRGLQLLFYSVGIGQISSEVPQNLSASRPQDRQFILSSKKLLLSDSGFYLCAWRTPMNTEAFFGQGTRLTVV.

This clonotype came up many times. CDR3: CASSFDRGGSPLHF. In nucleotides, the CDR3 is TGTGCCAGCAGTTTCGACAGGGGAGGCTCACCCCTCCACTTT. The gene calls are TRBV12-3 or TRBV12-4 and TRBJ1-6; TRBD1 matches 8 bases. This CDR3 is built from 14 residues. V shed 3 bases, J shed 10 bases, and the junction held 5 bases outside the gene matches.

The V gene is TRBV5-1, the J gene TRBJ1-1, with unresolved D. Trimming shortened V by 7 bases and J by 5 bases, and 15 bases separated the two germline ends. This CDR3 spans 13 amino acids. In germline, CDR1 is SGHRS, CDR2 YFSETQ. The DNA of the CDR3 is TGCGCCAGCCGGGCACTCAGCGAAACTGAAGCTTTCTTT. It specifies CASRALSETEAFF.

The table lists this clonotype with a few counts. The chain is built from TRBV5-1 and TRBJ1-2; 7 bases align to TRBD1. CDR1 and CDR2 (germline): SGHRS, YFSETQ. The junction had 7 bases not matched to a gene; V was cut back by 4 bases and J by 4 bases. The CDR3 has 14 amino acids. In DNA, the CDR3 is TGCGCCAGCAGCCAACAACAGGGGCTCTATGGCTACACCTTC. Translation gives CASSQQQGLYGYTF.

This rearrangement joins TRBV20-1 to TRBJ1-2, with TRBD1 matching 10 bases. Germline trimming cut 2 bases from V and 0 bases from J; bases unmatched to any gene: 6. Germline loops: CDR1 DFQATT, CDR2 SNEGSKA (reference sequence). The CDR3 sequence is 16 residues long. CDR3 protein: CSARSPGTGANYGYTF. Here the CDR3 DNA reads TGCAGTGCTAGATCCCCAGGGACAGGGGCTAACTATGGCTACACCTTC.

The chain has TRBV20-1 and TRBJ2-7; TRBD2 is a possible D gene (6 bases). The germline gives CDR1 DFQATT, CDR2 SNEGSKA (reference sequence). The CDR3 totals 13 residues. The germline V and J ends were trimmed by 6 bases and 4 bases, with 16 bases remaining between them. The CDR3 is CSAALALRYEQYF. The CDR3 DNA reads TGCAGTGCAGCACTAGCCCTGAGGTACGAGCAGTACTTC.